This entry concerns a single TCR beta chain. The data stem from a study of T cells in localized non-small cell lung cancer. The method was immunoSEQ multiplex PCR; TCRdb's version includes in-frame clones alone and lacks a portion of them. The sample holds 50,000 to 70,000 clones; roughly 79% are singletons and the top ten take roughly 5%. Trimming cost V 2 bases and J 0 bases, with 9 bases left between them. The CDR3 length is 15 residues. Germline V gene sequence: CDR1 SGHTA, CDR2 FQGNSA. This TCR came from a man aged 35-75 years with stage II lung adenocarcinoma. The chain carries TRBV7-2 and TRBJ2-3; perhaps TRBD2 as D (6 bases). The sequences come from PBMCs, collected before any cancer treatment. The CDR3 is CASSLWGVSTDTQYF. CDR3 DNA sequence: TGTGCCAGCAGCTTATGGGGGGTTAGCACAGATACGCAGTATTTT.